This T cell receptor beta chain was identified during a study of PD-1 blockade in classical Hodgkin lymphoma. As for time point: cycle 4 day 1 (C4D1), after less than seven weeks of nivolumab. Brentuximab vedotin exposure varied among the patients, all of whom had relapsed after autologous stem cell transplantation. The CDR3 length is 15 residues. V lost 4 bases and J lost 0, with 13 bases in between. The V gene's germline CDR1 is MNHEY and CDR2 SMNVEV (reference sequence). Measured with immunoSEQ multiplex PCR; TCRdb has only the in-frame clones, and not every one. The profile covers roughly 94,000 clones, with around 93% appearing a single time and roughly 2.1% taken by the ten largest.

The chain is built from TRBV27 and TRBJ2-7; D is unclear. The sequence derives from a human donor with classical Hodgkin lymphoma. The source was peripheral blood mononuclear cells (PBMCs), collected before the fourth cycle of nivolumab. CDR3 region: CASSSSGDLSYEQYF. The CDR3 coding sequence is TGTGCCAGCAGTTCTTCTGGGGATCTCTCCTACGAGCAGTACTTC.